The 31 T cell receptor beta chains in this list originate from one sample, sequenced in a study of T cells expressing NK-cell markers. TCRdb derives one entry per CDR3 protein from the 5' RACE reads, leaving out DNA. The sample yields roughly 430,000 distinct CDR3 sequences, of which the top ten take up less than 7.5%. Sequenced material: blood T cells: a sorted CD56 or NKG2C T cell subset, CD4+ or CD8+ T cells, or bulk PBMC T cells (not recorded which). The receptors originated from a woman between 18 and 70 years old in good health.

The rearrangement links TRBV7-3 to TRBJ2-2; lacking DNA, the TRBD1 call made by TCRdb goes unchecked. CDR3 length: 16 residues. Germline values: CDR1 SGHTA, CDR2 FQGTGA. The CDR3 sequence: CASSSGARGRTGELFF.

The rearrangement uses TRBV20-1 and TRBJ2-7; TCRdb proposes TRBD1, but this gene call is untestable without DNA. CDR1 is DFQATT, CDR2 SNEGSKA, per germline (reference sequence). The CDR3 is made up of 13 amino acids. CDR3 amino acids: CSAWAGTGDEQYF.

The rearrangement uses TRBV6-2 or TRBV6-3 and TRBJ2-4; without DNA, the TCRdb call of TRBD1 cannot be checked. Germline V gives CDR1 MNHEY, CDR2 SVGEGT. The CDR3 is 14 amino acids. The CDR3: CASSYRTGFHIQYF.

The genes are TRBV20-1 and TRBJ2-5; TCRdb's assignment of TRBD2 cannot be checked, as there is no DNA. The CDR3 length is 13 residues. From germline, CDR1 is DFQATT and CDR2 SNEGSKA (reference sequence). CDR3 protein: CSSELAYQETQYF.

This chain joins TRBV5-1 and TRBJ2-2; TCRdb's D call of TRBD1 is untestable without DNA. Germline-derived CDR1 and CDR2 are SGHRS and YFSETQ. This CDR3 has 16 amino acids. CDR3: CASRSDGQGDPGELFF. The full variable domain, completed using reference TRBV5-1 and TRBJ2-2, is KAGVTQTPRYLIKTRGQQVTLSCSPISGHRSVSWYQQTPGQGLQFLFEYFSETQRNKGNFPGRFSGRQFSNSRSEMNVSTLELGDSALYLCASRSDGQGDPGELFFGEGSRLTVL.

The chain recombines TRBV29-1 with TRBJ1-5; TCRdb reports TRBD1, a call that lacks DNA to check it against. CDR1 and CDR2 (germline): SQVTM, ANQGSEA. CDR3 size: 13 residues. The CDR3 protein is CSARTGLNQPQHF.

CDR3: CASSDQTVTGELFF. The rearrangement links TRBV6-4 to TRBJ2-2; TCRdb designates TRBD1, a call that cannot be tested without DNA. Germline V gives CDR1 MRHNA, CDR2 SNTAGT. This CDR3 has 14 residues.

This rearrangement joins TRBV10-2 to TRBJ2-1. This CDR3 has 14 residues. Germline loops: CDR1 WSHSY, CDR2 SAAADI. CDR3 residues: CASSETVLYNEQFF.

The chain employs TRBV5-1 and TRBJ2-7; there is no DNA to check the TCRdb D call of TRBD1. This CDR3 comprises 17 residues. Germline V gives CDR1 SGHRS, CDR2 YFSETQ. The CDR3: CASSLAKGTVGTYEQYF.

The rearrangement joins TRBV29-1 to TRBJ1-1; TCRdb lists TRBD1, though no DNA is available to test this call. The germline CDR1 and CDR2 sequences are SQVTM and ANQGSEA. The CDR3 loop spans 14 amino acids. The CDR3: CSVSPTGSSTEAFF. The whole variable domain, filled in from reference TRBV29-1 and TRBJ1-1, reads SAVISQKPSRDICQRGTSLTIQCQVDSQVTMMFWYRQQPGQSLTLIATANQGSEATYESGFVIDKFPISRPNLTFSTLTVSNMSPEDSSIYLCSVSPTGSSTEAFFGQGTRLTVV.

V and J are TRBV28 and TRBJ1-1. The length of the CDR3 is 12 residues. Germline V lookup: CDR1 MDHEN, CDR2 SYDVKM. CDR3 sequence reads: CASSLLRFEAFF.

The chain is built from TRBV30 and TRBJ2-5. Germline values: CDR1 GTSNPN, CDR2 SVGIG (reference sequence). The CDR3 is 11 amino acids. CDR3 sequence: CAWTSGETQYF.

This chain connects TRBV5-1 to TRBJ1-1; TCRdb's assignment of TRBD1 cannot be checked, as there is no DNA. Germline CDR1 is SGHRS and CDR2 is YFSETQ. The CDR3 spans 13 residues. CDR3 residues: CASSPARDTEAFF.

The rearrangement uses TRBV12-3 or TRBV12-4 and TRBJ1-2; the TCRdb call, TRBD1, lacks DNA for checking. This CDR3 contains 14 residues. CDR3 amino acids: CASSRGVPNYGYTF.

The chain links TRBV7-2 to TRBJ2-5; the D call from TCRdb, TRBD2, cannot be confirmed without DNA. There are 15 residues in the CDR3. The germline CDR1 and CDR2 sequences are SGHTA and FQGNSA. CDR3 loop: CASSDRGRGGETQYF.

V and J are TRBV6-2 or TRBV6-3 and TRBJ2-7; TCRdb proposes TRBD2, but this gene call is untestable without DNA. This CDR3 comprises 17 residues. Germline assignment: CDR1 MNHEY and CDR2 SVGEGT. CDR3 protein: CASSYRASGRNSYEQYF.

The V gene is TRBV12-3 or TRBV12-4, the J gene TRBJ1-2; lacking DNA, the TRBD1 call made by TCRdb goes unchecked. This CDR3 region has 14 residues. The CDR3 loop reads CASSGGPTNYGYTF.

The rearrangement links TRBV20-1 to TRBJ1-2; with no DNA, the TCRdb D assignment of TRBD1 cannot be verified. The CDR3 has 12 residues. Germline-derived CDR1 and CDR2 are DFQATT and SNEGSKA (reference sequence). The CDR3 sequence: CSARDYQGGYTF.

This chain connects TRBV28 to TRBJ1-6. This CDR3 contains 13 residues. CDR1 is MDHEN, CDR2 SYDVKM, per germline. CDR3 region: CASSLKAPSPLHF.

The CDR3 loop is CSATAVEVSPLHF. This sequence joins TRBV20-1 and TRBJ1-6. Germline CDR1 reads DFQATT; CDR2 reads SNEGSKA (reference sequence). The CDR3 contains 13 residues.

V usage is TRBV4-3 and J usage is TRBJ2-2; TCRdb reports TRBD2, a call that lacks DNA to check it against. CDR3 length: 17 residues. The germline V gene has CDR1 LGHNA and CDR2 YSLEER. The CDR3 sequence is CASSQVYSGGGTGELFF.

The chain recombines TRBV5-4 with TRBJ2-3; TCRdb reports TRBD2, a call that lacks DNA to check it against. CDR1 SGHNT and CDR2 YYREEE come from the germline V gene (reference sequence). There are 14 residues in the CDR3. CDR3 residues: CASSLGLAGDTQYF. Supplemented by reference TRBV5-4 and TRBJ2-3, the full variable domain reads ETGVTQSPTHLIKTRGQQVTLRCSSQSGHNTVSWYQQALGQGPQFIFQYYREEENGRGNFPPRFSGLQFPNYSSELNVNALELDDSALYLCASSLGLAGDTQYFGPGTRLTVL.

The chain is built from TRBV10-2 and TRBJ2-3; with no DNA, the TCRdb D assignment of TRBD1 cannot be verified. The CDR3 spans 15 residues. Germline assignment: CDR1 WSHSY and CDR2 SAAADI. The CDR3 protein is CASSVHPGGTDTQYF.

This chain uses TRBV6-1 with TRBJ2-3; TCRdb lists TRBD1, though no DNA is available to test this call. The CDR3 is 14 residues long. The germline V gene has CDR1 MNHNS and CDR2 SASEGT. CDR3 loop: CASRPATGADTQYF.

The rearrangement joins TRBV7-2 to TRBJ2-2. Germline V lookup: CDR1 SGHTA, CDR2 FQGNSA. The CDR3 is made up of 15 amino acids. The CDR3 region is CASSLERQNTGELFF.

The CDR3 reads CASSVVASGKLFF. The J gene is TRBJ2-1, the V gene TRBV7-2; TCRdb designates TRBD2, a call that cannot be tested without DNA. The CDR3 length is 13 residues. Germline values: CDR1 SGHTA, CDR2 FQGNSA.

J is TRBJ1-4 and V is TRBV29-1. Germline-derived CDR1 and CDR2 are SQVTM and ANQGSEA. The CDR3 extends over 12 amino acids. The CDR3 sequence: CSVELVGEKLFF. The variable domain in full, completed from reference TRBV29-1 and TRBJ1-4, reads SAVISQKPSRDICQRGTSLTIQCQVDSQVTMMFWYRQQPGQSLTLIATANQGSEATYESGFVIDKFPISRPNLTFSTLTVSNMSPEDSSIYLCSVELVGEKLFFGSGTQLSVL.

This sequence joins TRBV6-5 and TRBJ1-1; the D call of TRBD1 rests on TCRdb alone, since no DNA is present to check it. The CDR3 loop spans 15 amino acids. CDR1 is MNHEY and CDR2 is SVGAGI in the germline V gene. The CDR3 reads CASSYSGGENTEAFF.

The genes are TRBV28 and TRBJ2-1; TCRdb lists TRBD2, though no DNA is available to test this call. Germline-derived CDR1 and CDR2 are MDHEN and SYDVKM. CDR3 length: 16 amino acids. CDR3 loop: CASRTTSGNSYNEQFF. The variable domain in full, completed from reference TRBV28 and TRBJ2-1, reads DVKVTQSSRYLVKRTGEKVFLECVQDMDHENMFWYRQDPGLGLRLIYFSYDVKMKEKGDIPEGYSVSREKKERFSLILESASTNQTSMYLCASRTTSGNSYNEQFFGPGTRLTVL.

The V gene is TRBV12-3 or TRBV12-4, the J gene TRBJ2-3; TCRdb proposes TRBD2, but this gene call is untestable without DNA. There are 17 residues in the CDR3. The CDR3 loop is CASRRRGEGSSTDTQYF.

CDR3 amino acids: CSASAARGNEKLFF. The rearrangement links TRBV20-1 to TRBJ1-4; the D gene TCRdb calls, TRBD1, cannot be checked with no DNA. The germline CDR1 and CDR2 sequences are DFQATT and SNEGSKA (reference sequence). The length of the CDR3 is 14 residues.